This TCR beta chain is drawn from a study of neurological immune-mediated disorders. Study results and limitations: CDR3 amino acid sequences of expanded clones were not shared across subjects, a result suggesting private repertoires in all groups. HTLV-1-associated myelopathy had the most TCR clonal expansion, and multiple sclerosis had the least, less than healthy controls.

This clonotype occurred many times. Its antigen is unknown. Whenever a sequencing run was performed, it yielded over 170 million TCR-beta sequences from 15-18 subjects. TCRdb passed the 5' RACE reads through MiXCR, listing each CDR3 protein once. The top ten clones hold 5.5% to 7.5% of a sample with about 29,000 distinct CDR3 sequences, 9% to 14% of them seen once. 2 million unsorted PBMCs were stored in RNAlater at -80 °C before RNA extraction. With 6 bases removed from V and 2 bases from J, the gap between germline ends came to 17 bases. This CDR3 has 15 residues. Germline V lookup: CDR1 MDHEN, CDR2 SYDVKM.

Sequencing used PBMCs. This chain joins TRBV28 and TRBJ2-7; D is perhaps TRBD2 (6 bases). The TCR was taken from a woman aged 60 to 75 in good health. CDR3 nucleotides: TGTGCCAGCAGCACGGTGGGGACTCTGACCTACGAGCAGTACTTC. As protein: CASSTVGTLTYEQYF.